The 26 T cell receptor beta chains listed next were all sequenced from one sample in a study of blood T cell repertoires in COVID-19. Sequenced by immunoSEQ multiplex PCR; TCRdb stores in-frame clones only, minus some. The profile shows under 250,000 clones, around 84% of them singletons. The sequenced material came from peripheral blood. The receptor set was obtained from a woman between 70 and 85 years old with active or convalescent COVID-19.

The V gene is TRBV2, the J gene TRBJ1-2; weak D call: TRBD1 (6 bases). The CDR3 runs to 14 residues. V shed 6 bases and J shed 0 bases, with 11 bases lying between them. In germline, CDR1 is SNHLY, CDR2 FYNNEI. CDR3 residues: CASRPGHSNYGYTF. DNA for the CDR3: TGTGCCAGCAGACCGGGACACTCTAACTATGGCTACACCTTC.

In its sample, this clone was seen a few times. The V call is TRBV5-4, the J call TRBJ1-6, with D uncertain. CDR3 length equals 14 residues. With 0 bases removed from V and 8 bases from J, the gap between germline ends came to 9 bases. Germline assignment: CDR1 SGHNT and CDR2 YYREEE (reference sequence). For the CDR3, the DNA is TGTGCCAGCAGCTTGGACGCCAGCGATTCACCCCTCCACTTT. This gives the protein CASSLDASDSPLHF.

The CDR3 DNA reads TGCGCCAGCAGCCCAGCGGGGGACTTCACAGATACGCAGTATTTT. This translates into CASSPAGDFTDTQYF. The V call is TRBV5-1, the J call TRBJ2-3, with 8 bases matching TRBD2. This CDR3 has 15 amino acids. Germline trimming cut 4 bases from V and 2 bases from J; bases unmatched to any gene: 6. Germline V gives CDR1 SGHRS, CDR2 YFSETQ.

The V and J genes are TRBV3-1 (or the pseudogene TRBV3-2) and TRBJ2-1, with 14 bases aligning to TRBD2. This CDR3 is 17 amino acids long. Looked up from germline, CDR1 is LGHDT and CDR2 is YNNKEL (reference sequence). The J segment lost 7 bases and the V segment lost 4 bases, leaving 9 bases of the junction unmatched. DNA of the CDR3: TGTGCCAGCAGCCCGACTAGCGGGGGGGCTAGGGAGAATGAGCAGTTCTTC. This codes for CASSPTSGGARENEQFF.

The gene calls are TRBV7-8 and TRBJ2-1, with D possibly TRBD1 on 5 matching bases. The germline V gene has CDR1 SGHVS and CDR2 FQNEAQ. V lost 7 bases and J lost 6, with 19 bases in between. CDR3 length equals 15 residues. CDR3 nucleotides: TGTGCCAGCACCTCAGCTGAGCTCAGGGCCAATGAGCAGTTCTTC. Translation gives CASTSAELRANEQFF.

V gene TRBV28 combines with J gene TRBJ1-2; 7 bases align to TRBD1. Germline CDR1 MDHEN, CDR2 SYDVKM. Unmatched junction bases numbered 5, after V lost 6 bases and J lost 4 bases. The CDR3 has 13 amino acids. This chain's CDR3 is CASRGGGVYGYTF. In DNA, the CDR3 is TGTGCCAGCAGAGGGGGCGGAGTCTATGGCTACACCTTC.

The V gene is TRBV6-5, the J gene TRBJ1-3; D is undetermined. This CDR3 spans 12 amino acids. Between the trimmed V and J ends, which lost 7 bases and 0 bases, there was a span of 4 bases. The germline V gene has CDR1 MNHEY and CDR2 SVGAGI. The CDR3 DNA reads TGTGCCAGCATTAACTCTGGAAACACCATATATTTT. Translation gives CASINSGNTIYF.

The gene calls are TRBV24-1 and TRBJ1-5, with D uncertain. This CDR3 comprises 15 residues. Trimming took 2 bases from V and 4 from J, leaving 11 bases between them. Germline V gene data show CDR1 as KGHDR and CDR2 as SFDVKD. CDR3 residues: CATSDSFGENQPQHF. CDR3 bases: TGTGCCACCAGTGATTCGTTTGGAGAGAATCAGCCCCAGCATTTT.

This chain connects TRBV5-1 to TRBJ1-5; tentatively, D is TRBD1 (6 bases). V was pared by 2 bases and J by 6 bases, with 15 bases between. The germline V gene has CDR1 SGHRS and CDR2 YFSETQ. This CDR3 contains 15 residues. CDR3 residues: CASSFSGGERQPQHF. CDR3 DNA sequence: TGCGCCAGCAGCTTCTCGGGGGGCGAACGTCAGCCCCAGCATTTT.

The genes are TRBV5-1 and TRBJ2-3, with D tentatively TRBD2 (7 bases). CDR1 is SGHRS, CDR2 YFSETQ, per germline. This CDR3 is built from 15 residues. V shed 4 bases and J shed 4 bases, with 16 bases lying between them. Written as DNA, the CDR3 is TGCGCCAGCAGCCCCCTAGAGGGGGGGCCAGATACGCAGTATTTT. Its protein product is CASSPLEGGPDTQYF.

The chain links TRBV7-9 to TRBJ1-6; tentatively, D is TRBD1 (6 bases). Germline lookup yields CDR1 SEHNR and CDR2 FQNEAQ (reference sequence). The ends were cut back, 5 bases at V and 7 bases at J, with 15 bases in the middle. The CDR3 is 15 amino acids. This CDR3 is CASSQGGALNSPLHF. CDR3 DNA sequence: TGTGCCAGCAGCCAAGGGGGGGCCTTAAATTCACCCCTCCACTTT.

The V gene is TRBV5-8, the J gene TRBJ2-1; 9 positions agree with TRBD2. This CDR3 region has 15 residues. The germline V gene has CDR1 SGHTS and CDR2 YDEGEE. V gave up 1 base and J gave up 5 bases; unmatched junction bases: 4. The CDR3 coding sequence is TGTGCCAGCAGCTTGATGGTAGCGGGGGACAATGAGCAGTTCTTC. Translation gives CASSLMVAGDNEQFF. Variable domain in full (rest from reference TRBV5-8 and TRBJ2-1): EAGVTQSPTHLIKTRGQQATLRCSPISGHTSVYWYQQALGLGLQFLLWYDEGEERNRGNFPPRFSGRQFPNYSSELNVNALELEDSALYLCASSLMVAGDNEQFFGPGTRLTVL.

The chain combines TRBV7-2 with TRBJ1-1; TRBD1 agrees at 7 bases. Germline assignment: CDR1 SGHTA and CDR2 FQGNSA. The CDR3 length is 14 residues. J lost 1 base, V lost 4 bases, and 3 bases had no gene match. In DNA, the CDR3 is TGTGCCAGCAGCTGGGACAGTAAGAACACTGAAGCTTTCTTT. Its translation: CASSWDSKNTEAFF.

The rearrangement uses TRBV3-1 (or the pseudogene TRBV3-2) and TRBJ1-1, with a tentative D call TRBD1 (6 bases). Trimming shortened V by 9 bases and J by 3 bases, and 17 bases separated the two germline ends. The CDR3 runs 14 residues. Germline CDR1 is LGHDT and CDR2 is YNNKEL (reference sequence). The CDR3 reads CASSLRGWYTEAFF. CDR3 DNA: TGTGCCAGTAGTCTCAGGGGTTGGTACACTGAAGCTTTCTTT.

This clone was detected once. The chain employs TRBV7-3 and TRBJ2-2; no clear D gene. The V gene lost 2 bases and the J gene lost 8 bases, with 9 bases spanning the gap. Looked up from germline, CDR1 is SGHTA and CDR2 is FQGTGA. The CDR3 runs to 13 residues. Written as DNA, the CDR3 is TGTGCCAGCAGCTTAGTTGTGGCTGGGGAGCTGTTTTTT. This translates into CASSLVVAGELFF.

This clone was observed once. The CDR3 coding sequence is TGTGCCAGCAGCCCATCGACGAGTGAGGGAGGCTACACCTTC. Translated: CASSPSTSEGGYTF. This chain connects TRBV16 to TRBJ1-2; D gene uncertain. The germline V gene encodes CDR1 KGHSY and CDR2 FQNENV. V dropped 4 bases and J dropped 8 bases, with 17 bases sitting between them. This CDR3 contains 14 residues.

The rearrangement joins TRBV24-1 to TRBJ1-1, with D uncertain. This CDR3 region has 13 residues. Deletions cut 11 bases from V and 2 bases from J, with 14 bases between. Germline CDR1 and CDR2: KGHDR and SFDVKD. CDR3: CAISPSGNTEAFF. CDR3 sequence (DNA): TGTGCCATTTCCCCCTCTGGCAACACTGAAGCTTTCTTT.

The rearrangement uses TRBV9 and TRBJ1-1, with a weak D call TRBD1 (5 bases). The germline V gene encodes CDR1 SGDLS and CDR2 YYNGEE. The V end was cut by 0 bases, the J end by 1 base, with 10 bases between. The CDR3 runs to 15 residues. As DNA, the CDR3 is TGTGCCAGCAGCGTAGGGGGCAGGGAGAACACTGAAGCTTTCTTT. Its protein product is CASSVGGRENTEAFF. Together with reference TRBV9 and TRBJ1-1, the CDR3 gives the full variable domain: DSGVTQTPKHLITATGQRVTLRCSPRSGDLSVYWYQQSLDQGLQFLIQYYNGEERAKGNILERFSAQQFPDLHSELNLSSLELGDSALYFCASSVGGRENTEAFFGQGTRLTVV.

CDR3 sequence: CASSLESFSSGNTIYF. The DNA of the CDR3 is TGTGCCAGCAGCTTAGAAAGTTTTAGCTCTGGAAACACCATATATTTT. This chain links TRBV7-6 with TRBJ1-3, with D uncertain. This CDR3 is built from 16 residues. In germline, CDR1 is SGHVS, CDR2 FNYEAQ. V lost 1 base and J lost 0, with 10 bases in between.

The chain employs TRBV6-5 and TRBJ1-1; TRBD1 aligns across 7 bases. The CDR3 contains 13 residues. Per germline, CDR1 MNHEY and CDR2 SVGAGI. Trimming took 7 bases from V and 3 from J; bases not matched to a gene: 5. The chain's CDR3 is CASINDRDTEAFF. In DNA form, the CDR3 reads TGTGCCAGCATTAACGACAGGGACACTGAAGCTTTCTTT.

The CDR3 loop is CASSQAVGQGQTQYF. The CDR3 DNA reads as TGTGCCAGCAGCCAAGCTGTCGGACAGGGTCAGACCCAGTACTTC. The rearrangement links TRBV3-1 (or the pseudogene TRBV3-2) to TRBJ2-5; 8 bases align to TRBD1. Per the germline V gene, CDR1 is LGHDT and CDR2 is YNNKEL (reference sequence). The CDR3 runs to 15 residues. Germline trimming cut 1 base from V and 6 bases from J; bases unmatched to any gene: 7.

This sequence joins TRBV29-1 and TRBJ1-1; 11 bases fit TRBD1. V dropped 7 bases and J dropped 1; count of bases not matched to a gene: 5. The length of the CDR3 is 14 residues. Germline V CDR1 and CDR2: SQVTM, ANQGSEA. The CDR3 bases are TGCAGCGACGGACAGGGGGCATGGAACACTGAAGCTTTCTTT. Protein: CSDGQGAWNTEAFF.

The chain joins TRBV5-1 to TRBJ2-2; D uncertain. The CDR3 extends over 12 amino acids. Per the germline V gene, CDR1 is SGHRS and CDR2 is YFSETQ. V was trimmed by 1 base and J by 6 bases, leaving 4 bases between them. The DNA of the CDR3 is TGCGCCAGCAGCTTGAGCCCCGGGGAGCTGTTTTTT. It is translated as CASSLSPGELFF.

J is TRBJ2-2 and V is TRBV7-6; 9 nucleotides line up with TRBD1. With V trimmed by 3 bases and J by 8 bases, 7 bases remained unmatched. The CDR3 has 15 residues. The germline V gene encodes CDR1 SGHVS and CDR2 FNYEAQ. CDR3 amino acids: CASSLGQGREGELFF. The CDR3 bases are TGTGCCAGCAGCTTGGGACAGGGAAGAGAGGGGGAGCTGTTTTTT.

The rearrangement uses TRBV5-4 and TRBJ2-5; TRBD1 might be the D (6 bases). Germline CDR1 is SGHNT and CDR2 is YYREEE (reference sequence). V was shortened by 0 bases and J by 5 bases, with 14 bases between the two germline ends. This CDR3 contains 15 residues. Written as DNA, the CDR3 is TGTGCCAGCAGCTTGGGGGGGCAAGCCTCGGAGACCCAGTACTTC. The encoded protein is CASSLGGQASETQYF.

V gene TRBV3-1 (or the pseudogene TRBV3-2) combines with J gene TRBJ1-5; 8 nucleotides match TRBD1. The CDR3 runs to 15 residues. The germline CDR1 and CDR2 sequences are LGHDT and YNNKEL (reference sequence). Unmatched junction bases numbered 8, after V lost 4 bases and J lost 6 bases. The CDR3 DNA reads as TGTGCCAGCAGCCGAAGACAGGGGCAAGGTCAGCCCCAGCATTTT. It specifies CASSRRQGQGQPQHF.